This is a list of T cell receptor beta chains from one sample in a study of shared clonotypes between healthy human individuals. TCRdb keeps only in-frame clones here, not all; method: immunoSEQ multiplex PCR. The table records about 980,000 clones, over 75% of them present only once. The sample taken for sequencing was memory CD4+ T cells sorted from blood. Every receptor here comes from a man aged 18 to 29 in good health. Each CDR3 is given with its conserved first and last residue. A clone size is listed for some rows: how often the clone was seen (once, few, many), or a class if it is expanded.

CDR3,size,V,J
CAWSQMGGYTF,-,TRBV30,TRBJ1-2
CASSLEVGATNEKLFF,-,TRBV7-9,TRBJ1-4
CASSAYREGYEKLFF,few,TRBV6-4,TRBJ1-4
CASSLDKVLNTGELFF,-,TRBV5-1,TRBJ2-2
CASSGERVF,-,TRBV3-2,TRBJ2-2
CASSYSSYEQYF,-,TRBV6-5,TRBJ2-7
CASRPWAEGVNNEQFF,-,TRBV6-6,TRBJ2-1
CASSKEADRVDYEQYF,many,TRBV21-1,TRBJ2-7
CASSYKQNTEAFF,few,TRBV6-5,TRBJ1-1
CASSLYGTGSEKLFF,-,TRBV11-2,TRBJ1-4
CASSFLSGGGDSPLHF,-,TRBV27,TRBJ1-6
CASSPAPDRRTEAFF,many,TRBV18,TRBJ1-1
CASSYQDKNTEAFF,-,TRBV6-6,TRBJ1-1
CASSPRTSGVTYNEQFF,-,TRBV9,TRBJ2-1
CASSPLTFGAFF,-,TRBV7-9,TRBJ1-1
CAWRLTGRNSPLHF,-,TRBV30,TRBJ1-6
CASSPLGGGAADTQYF,-,TRBV18,TRBJ2-3
CSVEQGSGYTF,-,TRBV29-1,TRBJ1-2
CASSLEVGGNYEQYF,-,TRBV7-8,TRBJ2-7
CASSDRDRANYGYTF,-,TRBV10-2,TRBJ1-2
CASSRTRGGIGELFF,few,TRBV7-3,TRBJ2-2
CAWSLPGVGNEKLFF,once,TRBV30,TRBJ1-4
CASRTTGGGTEAFF,-,TRBV5-1,TRBJ1-1
CASKVAGDTGELFF,few,TRBV28,TRBJ2-2
CASSEMGLEVGEQFF,-,TRBV6-1,TRBJ2-1
CASSKGQGPETQYF,-,TRBV21-1,TRBJ2-5
CASSLVLSKGPFENTEAFF,-,TRBV5-6,TRBJ1-1
CASSELAGATDTQYF,-,TRBV25-1,TRBJ2-3
CASSSDRAGANVLTF,few,TRBV19,TRBJ2-6
CAISLRDNEQFF,-,TRBV10-3,TRBJ2-1
CAWSGGPQETQYF,-,TRBV30,TRBJ2-5
CAWSSGTGGRDTQYF,once,TRBV30,TRBJ2-3
CASSESTGTTEAFF,-,TRBV10-1,TRBJ1-1
CASRDSGQGGGYTF,-,TRBV27,TRBJ1-2
CASSEAGENIQYF,-,TRBV5-1,TRBJ2-4
CASSETGSPDTQYF,once,TRBV6-5,TRBJ2-3
CASSADRGQATQYF,-,TRBV7-9,TRBJ2-3
CASSLSKSAEQYF,-,TRBV5-4,TRBJ2-7
CASSPAWGRGYEQYF,-,TRBV27,TRBJ2-7
CAYRWGDEKLFF,-,TRBV30,TRBJ1-4
CASSQDLEGTQYF,-,TRBV14,TRBJ2-5
CSAVMDGPDSTEAFF,-,TRBV29-1,TRBJ1-1
CASSYQGSNTEAFF,many,TRBV6-5,TRBJ1-1
CASSLYKGDGGAEAFF,few,TRBV28,TRBJ1-1
CASSRRVSPLHF,-,TRBV7-9,TRBJ1-6
CASSGRTGGEIIYEQYF,-,TRBV7-2,TRBJ2-7
CASGTLNTEAFF,-,TRBV19,TRBJ1-1
CASSFEGAMNTEAFF,-,TRBV5-4,TRBJ1-1
CASSLQSFNEKLFF,-,TRBV6-5,TRBJ1-4
CASSELGRANTGELFF,-,TRBV2,TRBJ2-2
CASSSGTARGYTF,-,TRBV6-5,TRBJ1-2
CASSYPSGGPQVF,-,TRBV6-5,TRBJ2-3
CAISDLQGADYGYTF,-,TRBV10-3,TRBJ1-2
CASSLGRGAYEQYF,-,TRBV7-2,TRBJ2-7